The 2 T cell receptor beta chains below all came from one sample that was sequenced in a study of blood T cell repertoires in COVID-19 (dated by TCRdb to between 2020 and 2021). Library creation used the immunoSEQ multiplex PCR assay. In its TCRdb copy, this immuneACCESS table keeps in-frame sequences only and misses some clones. Where compared with another copy, unresolved V genes explain less than half of these, and the others have no known cause. For this sample there are 300,000 to 500,000 clones; approximately 90% appear just once. More than 0.9% of the sample comes from the top ten. Specimen: PBMCs or T cells enriched from blood (not recorded which). The receptors come from a woman in her 30s with acute COVID-19.

The rearrangement joins TRBV24-1 to TRBJ2-3; a possible D gene is TRBD1 (5 bases). With 10 bases removed from V and 2 bases from J, the gap between germline ends came to 18 bases. Per germline, CDR1 KGHDR and CDR2 SFDVKD. The CDR3 loop spans 15 amino acids. CDR3 loop: CATSSPQGLTDTQYF. In nucleotides, the CDR3 is TGTGCCACGAGTAGCCCCCAGGGCCTCACAGATACGCAGTATTTT.

The CDR3 DNA follows: TGTGCCAGCGGTTTGTTCGCAGGGGAGGAAAAACTGTTTTTT. Amino acid sequence: CASGLFAGEEKLFF. The gene calls are TRBV7-8 and TRBJ1-4, with a tentative D call TRBD1 (6 bases). Germline V gene sequence: CDR1 SGHVS, CDR2 FQNEAQ. V was pared by 8 bases and J by 8 bases, with 18 bases between. This CDR3 comprises 14 residues.